This T cell receptor (beta chain) is from a study of blood T cell repertoires in COVID-19. Study background: Italy, Spain and the United States were the sources of the convalescent and acute COVID-19 samples. From T cells, B-cell-depleted T cells, or PBMCs came the material, which was cDNA or gDNA.

The CDR3 is made up of 13 amino acids. With 4 bases removed from V and 5 bases from J, the gap between germline ends came to 12 bases. Germline CDR1 reads SGDLS; CDR2 reads YYNGEE. In the authors' methods: Estimates of nucleated cell counts were drawn from the amplification of reference gene primers. Generated by immunoSEQ multiplex PCR, the TCRdb table keeps only in-frame clones and is missing some. V, J and clone size are those of that table, while D and trimming were read from the DNA. Here the sample spans hundreds of thousands of clones, approximately 88% being singletons. This receptor was taken from a woman in her 30s who had recovered from COVID-19. Input material: PBMCs or T cells enriched from blood (not recorded which). V is TRBV9 and J is TRBJ1-1; D perhaps matches TRBD1 (6 bases). This CDR3 reads CASSIRGGTEAFF. The CDR3 DNA reads TGTGCCAGCAGCATCAGGGGAGGGACTGAAGCTTTCTTT.